The source of this T cell receptor beta chain is a study of blood T cell repertoires in COVID-19. Study-wide background: The samples span acute and convalescent COVID-19 from the United States, Italy and Spain. Sources were T cells, B-cell-depleted T cells, or PBMCs; the material itself was cDNA or gDNA.

Original processing methods: Reference gene primer amplification in the assay estimated nucleated cell counts. Method: immunoSEQ multiplex PCR; TCRdb's copy keeps in-frame clones and lacks some. The V and J calls and the clone size are those of that table, but D and trimming were determined from the DNA. The table has hundreds of thousands of clones, 86% seen once. This CDR3 is built from 14 residues. V was cut by 0 bases and J by 1 base, with 5 bases left in between. Germline lookup yields CDR1 LGHNA and CDR2 YNFKEQ. This clonotype was sampled from a woman aged 30 to 39 with active or convalescent COVID-19. The chain is built from TRBV4-2 and TRBJ2-3, with D possibly matching TRBD1 (5 bases). Sequenced input: peripheral blood. CDR3 DNA: TGTGCCAGCAGCCAAGAACAGGGCACAGATACGCAGTATTTT. As protein: CASSQEQGTDTQYF.